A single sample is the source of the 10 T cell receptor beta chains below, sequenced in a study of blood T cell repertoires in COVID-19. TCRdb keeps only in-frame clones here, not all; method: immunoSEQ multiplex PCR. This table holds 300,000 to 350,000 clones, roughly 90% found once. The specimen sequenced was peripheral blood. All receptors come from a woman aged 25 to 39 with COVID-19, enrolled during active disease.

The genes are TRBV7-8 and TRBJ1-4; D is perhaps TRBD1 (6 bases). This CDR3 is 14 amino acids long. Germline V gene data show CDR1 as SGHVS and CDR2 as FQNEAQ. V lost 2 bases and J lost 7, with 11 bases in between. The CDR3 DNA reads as TGTGCCAGCAGCTTATTGAGACAGGCTGAAAAACTGTTTTTT. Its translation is CASSLLRQAEKLFF.

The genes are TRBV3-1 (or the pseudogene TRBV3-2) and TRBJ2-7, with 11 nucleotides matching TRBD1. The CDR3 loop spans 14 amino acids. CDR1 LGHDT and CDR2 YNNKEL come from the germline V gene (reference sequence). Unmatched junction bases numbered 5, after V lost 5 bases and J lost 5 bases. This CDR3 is CASSAGQGGHEQYF. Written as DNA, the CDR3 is TGTGCCAGCAGCGCGGGACAGGGGGGGCACGAGCAGTACTTC.

The CDR3 here is CAWSLKGVSNQPQHF. The CDR3 nucleotides are TGTGCCTGGAGCCTGAAAGGGGTTAGCAATCAGCCCCAGCATTTT. J is TRBJ1-5 and V is TRBV30; maybe TRBD1 (5 bases). With 3 bases removed from V and 0 bases from J, the gap between germline ends came to 12 bases. The CDR3 contains 15 residues. CDR1 GTSNPN and CDR2 SVGIG come from the germline V gene (reference sequence).

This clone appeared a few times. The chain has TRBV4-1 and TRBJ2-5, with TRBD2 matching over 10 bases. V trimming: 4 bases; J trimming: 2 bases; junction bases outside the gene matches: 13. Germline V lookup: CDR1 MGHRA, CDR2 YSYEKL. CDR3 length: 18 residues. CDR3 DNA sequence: TGCGCCAGCAGCCGCACCTACGGTTCTAGCGGGGGACAAGAGACCCAGTACTTC. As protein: CASSRTYGSSGGQETQYF.

CDR3 nucleotides: TGTGCCAGTAGTATAGATCCAACAGGGGTTCCGCATTTT. Its translation is CASSIDPTGVPHF. The chain combines TRBV19 with TRBJ1-5, with 7 nucleotides matching TRBD1. The germline CDR1 and CDR2 sequences are LNHDA and SQIVND (reference sequence). The junction had 8 bases not matched to a gene; V was cut back by 0 bases and J by 15 bases. The CDR3 extends over 13 amino acids.

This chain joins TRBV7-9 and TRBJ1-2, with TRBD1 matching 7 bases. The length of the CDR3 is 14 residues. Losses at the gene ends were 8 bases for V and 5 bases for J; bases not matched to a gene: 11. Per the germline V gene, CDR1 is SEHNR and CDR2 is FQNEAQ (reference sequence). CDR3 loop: CASSSGQSYYGYTF. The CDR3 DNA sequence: TGTGCCAGCTCATCGGGACAGTCTTATTATGGCTACACCTTC.

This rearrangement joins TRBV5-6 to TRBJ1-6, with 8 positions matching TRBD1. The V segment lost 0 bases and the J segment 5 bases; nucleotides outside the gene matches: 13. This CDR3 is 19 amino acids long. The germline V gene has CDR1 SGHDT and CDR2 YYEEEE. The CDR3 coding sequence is TGTGCCAGCAGCTTGGACTCAGGGGGCGCCTACTTACATAATTCACCCCTCCACTTT. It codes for CASSLDSGGAYLHNSPLHF.

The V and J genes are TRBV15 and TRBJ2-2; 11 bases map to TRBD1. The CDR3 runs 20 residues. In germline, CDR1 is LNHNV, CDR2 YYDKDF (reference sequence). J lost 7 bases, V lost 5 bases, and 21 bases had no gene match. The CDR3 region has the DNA TGTGCCACCAGCCTCCGCGGGGGGGACAGGGGGGCCCTCGCCAGCGGGGAGCTGTTTTTT. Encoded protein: CATSLRGGDRGALASGELFF.

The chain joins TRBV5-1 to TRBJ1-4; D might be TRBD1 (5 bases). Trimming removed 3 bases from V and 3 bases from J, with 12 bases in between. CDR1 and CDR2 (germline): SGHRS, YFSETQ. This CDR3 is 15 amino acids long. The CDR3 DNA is TGCGCCAGCAGCTGGGTAGGGGCTGCTAATGAAAAACTGTTTTTT. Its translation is CASSWVGAANEKLFF.

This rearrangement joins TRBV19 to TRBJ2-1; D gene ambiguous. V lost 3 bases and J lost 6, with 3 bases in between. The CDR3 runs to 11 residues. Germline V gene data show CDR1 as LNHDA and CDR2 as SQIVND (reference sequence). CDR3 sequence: CASSILNEQFF. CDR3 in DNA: TGTGCCAGTAGTATTCTCAATGAGCAGTTCTTC. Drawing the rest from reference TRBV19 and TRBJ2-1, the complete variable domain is DGGITQSPKYLFRKEGQNVTLSCEQNLNHDAMYWYRQDPGQGLRLIYYSQIVNDFQKGDIAEGYSVSREKKESFPLTVTSAQKNPTAFYLCASSILNEQFFGPGTRLTVL.